Presented here are 23 T cell receptor beta chains from one specimen sequenced in a study of T cells in Graves' hyperthyroidism and ophthalmopathy. The source material, RNA transcripts, was used to amplify TCR beta CDR3 regions. An initial round of RT-PCR targeting the TCR CDR3 relied on the HTBI primer set. MiXCR was run by TCRdb on the multiplex PCR reads, yielding one entry per CDR3 protein. The table records about 660,000 distinct CDR3 sequences, 45% of them present only once. Sequences were obtained from peripheral blood or thyroid tissue (not recorded which). The source is an adult man with Graves' disease, either hyperthyroidism or ophthalmopathy (not recorded which).

CDR3: CASSPSTGGIPEAFF. For the CDR3, the DNA is TGTGCCAGTAGTCCCTCGACAGGGGGAATACCCGAAGCTTTCTTT. The chain links TRBV19 to TRBJ1-1; 9 bases are a match to TRBD1. Germline V gives CDR1 LNHDA, CDR2 SQIVND (reference sequence). This CDR3 has 15 amino acids. Trimming removed 5 bases from V and 8 bases from J; junction bases left unmatched: 12.

This clonotype was picked up many times. CDR3 bases: TGTGCCAGCAGCGTGGGACAGATCTACGAGCAGTACTTC. Translating it yields CASSVGQIYEQYF. V is TRBV7-8 and J is TRBJ2-7; TRBD1 agrees at 7 bases. V shed 5 bases and J 3 bases; nucleotides not matched to a gene: 4. The CDR3 runs to 13 residues. Germline assignment: CDR1 SGHVS and CDR2 FQNEAQ.

The table lists this clonotype with many counts. CDR3 in amino acids: CASSPNGGDYEQYF. CDR3 bases: TGTGCCAGCAGCCCGAACGGTGGGGACTACGAGCAGTACTTC. The chain couples TRBV9 to TRBJ2-7; D is unresolved. Between the trimmed V and J ends, which lost 4 bases and 3 bases, there was a span of 14 bases. The V gene's germline CDR1 is SGDLS and CDR2 YYNGEE. This CDR3 spans 14 amino acids.

This clonotype was seen only a few times. V gene TRBV6-5 combines with J gene TRBJ1-6; D is ambiguous. The V end lost 0 bases, the J end lost 10 bases, and 10 bases lay between the germline ends. CDR1 MNHEY and CDR2 SVGAGI come from the germline V gene. This CDR3 has 14 residues. CDR3 coding DNA: TGTGCCAGCAGTTACTCAATCCCTAACTCACCCCTCCACTTT. Its protein is CASSYSIPNSPLHF.

The chain joins TRBV2 to TRBJ1-3, with TRBD1 identical over 7 bases. The V gene's germline CDR1 is SNHLY and CDR2 FYNNEI. CDR3 length: 17 residues. V dropped 5 bases and J dropped 0; count of bases not matched to a gene: 10. Written as DNA, the CDR3 is TGTGCCAGCAGTAGTGGGACAGTAATTTACTCTGGAAACACCATATATTTT. Its protein product is CASSSGTVIYSGNTIYF.

In this sample, this clonotype turned up many times. The chain combines TRBV24-1 with TRBJ1-5; D is uncertain. Per the germline V gene, CDR1 is KGHDR and CDR2 is SFDVKD. CDR3 length equals 12 residues. Trimming pared 0 bases from V and 11 bases from J, leaving 7 bases between. Written as DNA, the CDR3 is TGTGCCACCAGTGATTTGTATAGTGCCCAGCATTTT. This encodes CATSDLYSAQHF.

This clonotype turned up a few times. The chain combines TRBV6-1 with TRBJ2-2; D is undetermined. The CDR3 spans 12 residues. The germline V gene has CDR1 MNHNS and CDR2 SASEGT. V dropped 3 bases and J dropped 9 bases, with 8 bases sitting between them. The DNA of the CDR3 is TGTGCCAGCAGTGACGGCCCCCGGGAGCTGTTTTTT. This encodes CASSDGPRELFF.

As for this clonotype: At one of its ends the junction is not consistent with the germline gene, which may arise from a read error. The J gene is TRBJ2-7, the V gene TRBV7-2, with D perhaps TRBD1 (6 bases). This CDR3 comprises 16 residues. Germline V gene sequence: CDR1 SGHTA, CDR2 FQGNSA. The CDR3 reads CASSPTFDTGSYEQYF. DNA of the CDR3: TGCGCCAGCAGCCCGACCTTCGACACAGGGTCCTACGAGCAGTACTTC.

This clonotype was seen more than once but under ten times. This rearrangement joins TRBV7-8 to TRBJ1-2, with D perhaps TRBD1 (6 bases). Trimming pared 4 bases from V and 4 bases from J, leaving 28 bases between. Germline-derived CDR1 and CDR2 are SGHVS and FQNEAQ. CDR3 length: 19 residues. CDR3 sequence (DNA): TGTGCCAGCAGCTACCAGAGGGGGACCTGGGACGGAGAGACCTATGGCTACACCTTC. Its translation is CASSYQRGTWDGETYGYTF. Complete variable domain (other parts from reference TRBV7-8 and TRBJ1-2): GAGVSQSPRYKVAKRGQDVALRCDPISGHVSLFWYQQALGQGPEFLTYFQNEAQLDKSGLPSDRFFAERPEGSVSTLKIQRTQQEDSAVYLCASSYQRGTWDGETYGYTFGSGTRLTVV.

This chain links TRBV6-5 with TRBJ1-4; D ambiguous. Germline lookup yields CDR1 MNHEY and CDR2 SVGAGI. Trimming stripped 5 bases from V and 7 bases from J, with 20 bases between. The length of the CDR3 is 16 residues. The CDR3 spells CASSPPPGDRGEKLFF. The CDR3 DNA is TGTGCCAGCAGTCCCCCTCCGGGTGATCGTGGTGAAAAACTGTTTTTT.

A word on this clonotype: One end of the junction varies from germline; a read error may be responsible. The gene calls are TRBV7-3 and TRBJ2-7; 8 bases match TRBD1. The CDR3 is made up of 14 amino acids. Germline-derived CDR1 and CDR2 are SGHTA and FQGTGA. CDR3 coding DNA: TGTGCCAGCAGCGTAACGACAGGGGACTACGAGCAGTACTTC. It is translated as CASSVTTGDYEQYF.

The rearrangement uses TRBV9 and TRBJ2-7, with 7 bases aligning to TRBD1. Germline CDR1 SGDLS, CDR2 YYNGEE. There are 15 residues in the CDR3. J gave up 2 bases and V 0 bases, and 5 bases lay outside the gene matches. CDR3: CASSVEGAGAYEQYF. CDR3 DNA sequence: TGTGCCAGCAGCGTAGAGGGGGCGGGTGCCTACGAGCAGTACTTC.

To note about this clonotype: A much more abundant neighbour one base away suggests this may be a read error. The chain uses TRBV24-1 and TRBJ2-7; unclear D gene. V lost 3 bases to trimming and J lost 5 bases, with 13 bases between them. The CDR3 loop spans 14 amino acids. Germline CDR1 KGHDR, CDR2 SFDVKD. CDR3 sequence reads: CATSDPRRSHEQYF. Here the CDR3 DNA reads TGTGCCACCAGTGATCCCAGGCGATCCCACGAGCAGTACTTC.

Only a few counts were recorded for this clonotype. An end of the junction differs from the germline gene, which may be a read error. This chain uses TRBV10-3 with TRBJ1-1; D gene uncertain. Germline V lookup: CDR1 ENHRY, CDR2 SYGVKD. This CDR3 comprises 14 residues. CDR3 sequence: CASSLADTNTEAFF. The CDR3 coding sequence is TGTGCCAGCAGTTTAGCAGACACGAACACTGAAGCTTTCTTT.

The genes are TRBV2 and TRBJ2-7, with 7 bases identical to TRBD2. Losses at the gene ends were 4 bases for V and 5 bases for J; bases not matched to a gene: 2. Germline CDR1 SNHLY, CDR2 FYNNEI. There are 12 residues in the CDR3. This CDR3 is CASSGLAHEQYF. The DNA for the CDR3 is TGTGCCAGCAGTGGACTAGCACACGAGCAGTACTTC.

This clonotype was observed a few times. This chain uses TRBV6-5 with TRBJ2-7, with TRBD2 identical over 8 bases. There are 15 residues in the CDR3. CDR1 and CDR2 (germline): MNHEY, SVGAGI. The V and J ends lost 4 bases and 4 bases, in that order; junction bases with no gene match: 9. The CDR3 loop reads CASSLGGSGTYEQYF. In DNA form, the CDR3 reads TGTGCCAGCAGTTTAGGAGGTAGCGGGACGTACGAGCAGTACTTC.

The chain employs TRBV19 and TRBJ2-5, with D possibly matching TRBD2 (6 bases). This CDR3 comprises 13 residues. Germline V gene data show CDR1 as LNHDA and CDR2 as SQIVND (reference sequence). Trimming removed 6 bases at V and 4 bases at J, with 12 bases between. CDR3 DNA sequence: TGTGCCAGTAGGGAGGGGCCGGGAGAGACCCAGTACTTC. This codes for CASREGPGETQYF.

A remark on this clonotype: A much larger clone sits a single nucleotide away, making a read error possible. The J gene is TRBJ2-6, the V gene TRBV7-2, with a possible D match to TRBD1 (5 bases). The CDR3 contains 16 residues. CDR1 and CDR2 from the germline V gene are SGHTA and FQGNSA. The CDR3 here is CASNLAEGAGANVLTF. The DNA of the CDR3 is TGTGCCAGCAACTTAGCAGAAGGGGCTGGGGCCAACGTCCTGACTTTC.

This clonotype was counted a single time. In this CDR3 the conserved last residue, phenylalanine or tryptophan, is missing, so a read error is likely. Because the CDR3's place on the DNA is in doubt, the DNA is left out and the CDR3 is given as listed by TCRdb. The chain employs TRBV10-3 and TRBJ2-7; no check of the table's D call, TRBD1, against the DNA was made. Germline V gene data show CDR1 as ENHRY and CDR2 as SYGVKD. A total of 10 residues make up the CDR3, ends included. This chain's CDR3 is CAISEGAQGI.

The chain joins TRBV7-9 to TRBJ1-2, with TRBD1 identical over 7 bases. CDR1 and CDR2 from the germline V gene are SEHNR and FQNEAQ (reference sequence). The V segment lost 4 bases and the J segment 3 bases; nucleotides outside the gene matches: 8. This CDR3 contains 15 residues. CDR3 loop: CASSYSTGMDYGYTF. CDR3 nucleotide sequence: TGTGCCAGCAGCTATTCGACAGGGATGGACTATGGCTACACCTTC.

The chain joins TRBV20-1 to TRBJ1-6; 8 bases fit TRBD1. Looked up from germline, CDR1 is DFQATT and CDR2 is SNEGSKA (reference sequence). V was pared by 6 bases and J by 9 bases, with 16 bases of the junction left unmatched. The CDR3 loop spans 16 amino acids. CDR3 DNA sequence: TGCAGTGCCCCTAGAGAGAACGGGACAGGCGGTTCACCCCTCCACTTT. As protein: CSAPRENGTGGSPLHF.

A few counts support this clonotype. V gene TRBV6-5 combines with J gene TRBJ2-7; the match to TRBD2 covers 8 bases. Trimming at V came to 5 bases and at J to 7 bases, leaving 7 bases not matched to a gene. This CDR3 contains 13 residues. Germline V CDR1 and CDR2: MNHEY, SVGAGI. In DNA form, the CDR3 reads TGTGCCAGCAGTGAAGGACTAGCTCGGGAGCAGTACTTC. Amino acids: CASSEGLAREQYF.

This clonotype occurred once. This chain connects TRBV7-6 to TRBJ1-1, with D unclear. The CDR3 length is 11 residues. V lost 11 bases and J 5 bases, leaving 12 bases between the germline ends. Germline V lookup: CDR1 SGHVS, CDR2 FNYEAQ. Written as DNA, the CDR3 is TGTGCCTGGAGTCAGGCGACTGAAGCTTTCTTT. This sequence encodes CAWSQATEAFF.